The subject of this entry is one T cell receptor beta chain. Its specificity is not known. This entry is derived from a study of shared clonotypes between healthy human individuals. Looked up from germline, CDR1 is MGHRA and CDR2 is YSYEKL. V was shortened by 4 bases and J by 1 base, with 13 bases between the two germline ends. The CDR3 is made up of 16 amino acids. TCRdb keeps only in-frame clones here, not all; method: immunoSEQ multiplex PCR. The sample holds roughly 2,000,000 clones, around 93% seen once. CD45RO-negative cells were positively selected for CCR7, leaving out terminally differentiated effector memory CD45RA+ cells. The study drew all its donors from Caucasian adults living in Nashville, Tennessee. Whole-study findings and limits: Rarefaction revealed incomplete sorted-subset sequencing despite large depth. It was only blood that was sampled, and tissue repertoires likely differ.

Sample: naive CD8+ T cells from PBMCs. The chain couples TRBV4-1 to TRBJ2-2; D ambiguous. This clonotype originated in a man between 18 and 35 years old in good health. Some clones in this sample may be carry-over from other donors' samples. CDR3 nucleotides: TGCGCCAGCAGCCCCTCTAGAATGCTGAACACCGGGGAGCTGTTTTTT. This sequence encodes CASSPSRMLNTGELFF.